This passage covers 21 T cell receptor beta chains from one sample sequenced in a study of human T cells and chemical hapten exposure (dated by TCRdb to the early 2020s). The library was made by RACE. The sequencer listed for this sample is NextSeq 500. TCRdb reanalyzed the raw reads on its own, using fastp at Q25 for trimming and MiXCR for clone calling, and kept in-frame beta chains. Under each unique CDR3 protein, matching rows form one entry showing the most common genes and DNA. The sample profile shows roughly 140,000 distinct CDR3 sequences; roughly 12% of them were found once. The ten largest make up under 1.5% of the sample. In light of the paper, this sample's time point label describes: patch test 2, 6 weeks after DPC sensitization. The treatment or condition label for this specimen denotes: therapeutic diphenylcyclopropenone sensitization with weekly scalp DPC. The sequencing used whole blood, collected in connection with sensitization to the hapten diphenylcyclopropenone (DPC). Receptors were obtained from a woman between 45 and 60 years old with alopecia areata. Some clones in this sample may be carry-over from other donors' samples.

This clonotype turned up a few times. The rearrangement links TRBV29-1 to TRBJ2-7, with unresolved D. The CDR3 has 12 residues. The germline V gene encodes CDR1 SQVTM and CDR2 ANQGSEA. V was trimmed by 4 bases and J by 2 bases, leaving 9 bases between them. The CDR3 DNA is TGCAGCGTTGCTGGCAGTCCCTACGAGCAGTACTTC. Its translation: CSVAGSPYEQYF.

This clonotype was seen more than once but under ten times. The J gene is TRBJ2-2, the V gene TRBV6-2 or TRBV6-3; D perhaps matches TRBD1 (6 bases). Trimming cost V 6 bases and J 4 bases, with 9 bases left between them. Germline assignment: CDR1 MNHEY and CDR2 SVGEGT. This CDR3 has 13 residues. The DNA for the CDR3 is TGTGCCAGCAGGCCGGACAGCACCGGGGAGCTGTTTTTT. Its translation: CASRPDSTGELFF.

The sample holds a few counts of this clonotype. This chain joins TRBV5-1 and TRBJ2-7, with D perhaps matching TRBD2 (7 bases). This CDR3 comprises 17 residues. Germline CDR1 reads SGHRS; CDR2 reads YFSETQ. Trimming removed 0 bases at V and 7 bases at J, with 23 bases between. The CDR3 DNA follows: TGCGCCAGCAGCTTGGGGCCGCGCGGGGGCGCGCCGGGTGAGCAGTACTTC. Encoded protein: CASSLGPRGGAPGEQYF.

This clonotype turned up a few times. The rearrangement uses TRBV5-6 and TRBJ2-6, with D unclear. The length of the CDR3 is 16 residues. Germline values: CDR1 SGHDT, CDR2 YYEEEE. With 1 base removed from V and 0 bases from J, the gap between germline ends came to 8 bases. CDR3 bases: TGTGCCAGCAGCTTGCTTGATCACTCTGGGGCCAACGTCCTGACTTTC. This gives the protein CASSLLDHSGANVLTF.

The V and J genes are TRBV7-8 and TRBJ1-3; D is ambiguous. Germline CDR1 SGHVS, CDR2 FQNEAQ. The CDR3 sequence is 15 residues long. V shed 3 bases and J shed 0 bases, with 9 bases lying between them. The CDR3 DNA sequence: TGTGCCAGCAGCTTTACAGAGGGCTCTGGAAACACCATATATTTT. Translation gives CASSFTEGSGNTIYF.

In this sample, this clonotype turned up a few times. V and J are TRBV28 and TRBJ1-1; D perhaps matches TRBD1 (6 bases). The CDR3 sequence is 12 residues long. Germline V gene sequence: CDR1 MDHEN, CDR2 SYDVKM. Trimming removed 3 bases from V and 9 bases from J, with 11 bases in between. The CDR3 is CASSFTQGKAFF. In DNA, the CDR3 is TGTGCCAGCAGTTTTACACAGGGAAAAGCTTTCTTT.

As concerns this clonotype: A much more abundant neighbour one base away suggests this may be a read error. A read error is likely, as this CDR3 ends without the conserved phenylalanine or tryptophan. This sequence joins TRBV28 and TRBJ2-5, with TRBD1 matching over 8 bases. This CDR3 contains 15 residues. Trimming cost V 5 bases and J 7 bases; bases outside gene matches: 12. Germline V gene data show CDR1 as MDHEN and CDR2 as SYDVKM. CDR3 sequence: CASSPTDRVARTQYL. DNA of the CDR3: TGTGCCAGCAGTCCCACGGACAGGGTGGCGAGGACCCAGTACCTC.

The J gene is TRBJ2-1, the V gene TRBV6-1; 14 positions match TRBD2. Germline lookup yields CDR1 MNHNS and CDR2 SASEGT. V trimming: 2 bases; J trimming: 0 bases; junction bases outside the gene matches: 3. CDR3 size: 18 residues. The CDR3 region is CASSEWTSGRSSYNEQFF. DNA for the CDR3: TGTGCCAGCAGTGAATGGACTAGCGGGAGGAGCTCCTACAATGAGCAGTTCTTC.

This clonotype was detected ten times or more. The conserved phenylalanine or tryptophan is not found at the CDR3 terminus, so this likely reflects a read error. The chain employs TRBV7-2 and TRBJ2-1; 9 bases agree with TRBD2. The CDR3 contains 15 residues. Looked up from germline, CDR1 is SGHTA and CDR2 is FQGNSA. Trimming at V came to 1 base and at J to 9 bases, leaving 7 bases not matched to a gene. CDR3 in DNA: TGTGCCAGCAGCTTAGGGCTAGCGGGACGGGGTGAGCAGTTCCTC. This sequence encodes CASSLGLAGRGEQFL.

The V and J genes are TRBV29-1 and TRBJ2-2; the D gene is possibly TRBD2 (6 bases). CDR3 length: 12 residues. The germline gives CDR1 SQVTM, CDR2 ANQGSEA. The V end lost 7 bases, the J end lost 8 bases, and 14 bases lay between the germline ends. The CDR3 DNA reads as TGCAGCGGCAAGGAGGGGCCGGGGGAGCTGTTTTTT. It is translated as CSGKEGPGELFF.

Only a few counts were recorded for this clonotype. The rearrangement links TRBV5-6 to TRBJ2-7; 14 positions match TRBD2. V was clipped by 4 bases and J by 2 bases; unmatched bases: 8. Per the germline V gene, CDR1 is SGHDT and CDR2 is YYEEEE. The CDR3 covers 17 residues. The CDR3 loop is CASSRPGLAGEPYEQYF. The CDR3 DNA sequence: TGTGCCAGCAGCCGGCCGGGACTAGCGGGAGAACCCTACGAGCAGTACTTC.

This clonotype was seen many times. The chain combines TRBV30 with TRBJ1-1; D is ambiguous. Between the trimmed V and J ends, which lost 3 bases and 2 bases, there was a span of 7 bases. The CDR3 totals 12 residues. Germline V gene sequence: CDR1 GTSNPN, CDR2 SVGIG (reference sequence). The chain's CDR3 is CAWRTRNTEAFF. Here the CDR3 DNA reads TGTGCCTGGAGAACACGCAACACTGAAGCTTTCTTT. Filled out from reference TRBV30 and TRBJ1-1, the complete variable domain reads SQTIHQWPATLVQPVGSPLSLECTVEGTSNPNLYWYRQAAGRGLQLLFYSVGIGQISSEVPQNLSASRPQDRQFILSSKKLLLSDSGFYLCAWRTRNTEAFFGQGTRLTVV.

V usage is TRBV6-4 and J usage is TRBJ2-1; no clear D gene. This CDR3 is 16 amino acids long. Trimming removed 0 bases from V and 4 bases from J, with 13 bases in between. Germline CDR1 and CDR2: MRHNA and SNTAGT. The CDR3 loop is CASSDSYRHAYNEQFF. The CDR3 bases are TGTGCCAGCAGTGACTCGTACCGTCACGCTTACAATGAGCAGTTCTTC.

This clonotype was detected only a few times. The rearrangement joins TRBV5-4 to TRBJ2-1, with 9 bases fitting TRBD2. The V segment lost 4 bases and the J segment 4 bases; nucleotides outside the gene matches: 6. The CDR3 sequence is 15 residues long. Germline V lookup: CDR1 SGHNT, CDR2 YYREEE (reference sequence). CDR3 region: CASSPGTSLYNEQFF. The CDR3 nucleotides are TGTGCCAGCAGCCCCGGGACTAGCCTATACAATGAGCAGTTCTTC.

CDR3 DNA sequence: TGCGCCAGCAGCTTTCCTTTGGACACCGGATACGAGCAGTACTTC. Protein product: CASSFPLDTGYEQYF. J is TRBJ2-7 and V is TRBV5-1, with D perhaps matching TRBD1 (5 bases). Trimming pared 2 bases from V and 4 bases from J, leaving 16 bases between. CDR1 and CDR2 from the germline V gene are SGHRS and YFSETQ. The CDR3 consists of 15 residues.

This clonotype was detected a few times. The V call is TRBV7-2, the J call TRBJ2-2; TRBD2 aligns across 12 bases. The CDR3 totals 15 residues. V trimming: 5 bases; J trimming: 6 bases; junction bases outside the gene matches: 4. CDR1 is SGHTA and CDR2 is FQGNSA in the germline V gene. The CDR3 nucleotides read TGTGCCAGCAGCGCCCGACTAGCGGGAGCCGGGGAGCTGTTTTTT. It specifies CASSARLAGAGELFF.

This clonotype was seen more than once but under ten times. The J gene is TRBJ1-3, the V gene TRBV4-1, with unresolved D. Trimming stripped 2 bases from V and 0 bases from J, with 5 bases between. CDR3 length: 14 amino acids. Germline values: CDR1 MGHRA, CDR2 YSYEKL. For the CDR3, the DNA is TGCGCCAGCAGCCAAACAATCTCTGGAAACACCATATATTTT. It translates to CASSQTISGNTIYF.

The CDR3 sequence is CASSFVSQRLGEQYF. DNA for the CDR3: TGTGCCAGCAGTTTTGTCTCCCAGAGGCTGGGCGAGCAGTACTTC. The V and J genes are TRBV12-3 or TRBV12-4 and TRBJ2-7; D not certain. The CDR3 spans 15 residues. With 3 bases removed from V and 6 bases from J, the gap between germline ends came to 18 bases.

V and J are TRBV7-9 and TRBJ2-7, with 7 bases lining up with TRBD1. V was pared by 6 bases and J by 5 bases, with 10 bases of the junction left unmatched. Germline V CDR1 and CDR2: SEHNR, FQNEAQ (reference sequence). The CDR3 extends over 14 amino acids. The CDR3 protein is CASSHGQVRNEQYF. The CDR3 coding sequence is TGTGCCAGCAGTCACGGACAGGTTAGGAACGAGCAGTACTTC.

The chain carries TRBV9 and TRBJ1-5; D is possibly TRBD1 (5 bases). Germline V gene data show CDR1 as SGDLS and CDR2 as YYNGEE. The CDR3 loop spans 14 amino acids. Trimming pared 6 bases from V and 5 bases from J, leaving 15 bases between. The CDR3 reads CASNAGGPDQPQHF. The CDR3, as DNA: TGTGCCAGCAACGCGGGGGGACCGGATCAGCCCCAGCATTTT.

This clonotype turned up a few times. The gene calls are TRBV3-1 and TRBJ2-7; 8 nucleotides align to TRBD1. Germline loops: CDR1 LGHDT, CDR2 YNNKEL (reference sequence). Trimming cost V 0 bases and J 5 bases; bases outside gene matches: 6. The length of the CDR3 is 15 residues. CDR3: CASSQEPDRVNEQYF. The CDR3 DNA follows: TGTGCCAGCAGCCAAGAACCGGACAGGGTAAACGAGCAGTACTTC.